This paragraph reports one T cell receptor (beta chain). Antigen specificity is unknown. The length of the CDR3 is 13 residues. Germline V lookup: CDR1 SNHLY, CDR2 FYNNEI. Trimming shortened V by 1 base and J by 7 bases, and 7 bases separated the two germline ends. The entry originates in a study of OX40 agonist ivuxolimab in advanced cancers. Overall study: Administration of intravenous ivuxolimab to patients occurred every 2 weeks at 0.01 to 10 mg/kg. Notes on the study in general: At doses 0.1 to 3.0 mg/kg, CD4+ and CD8+ clones expanded.

The table came from immunoSEQ multiplex PCR; TCRdb's copy has only in-frame clones and leaves some out. Among about 36,000 clones listed, roughly nine tenths were seen once. This sample comprised CD4+ or CD8+ T cells sorted from blood, obtained in a trial of the OX40 agonist ivuxolimab. The gene calls are TRBV2 and TRBJ1-4; possible D gene TRBD1, 5 bases. This receptor was identified in an adult with an advanced solid tumor such as melanoma, head and neck, liver or kidney cancer. CDR3 protein: CASSEGGGEKLFF. The DNA of the CDR3 is TGTGCCAGCAGTGAAGGGGGGGGTGAAAAACTGTTTTTT.